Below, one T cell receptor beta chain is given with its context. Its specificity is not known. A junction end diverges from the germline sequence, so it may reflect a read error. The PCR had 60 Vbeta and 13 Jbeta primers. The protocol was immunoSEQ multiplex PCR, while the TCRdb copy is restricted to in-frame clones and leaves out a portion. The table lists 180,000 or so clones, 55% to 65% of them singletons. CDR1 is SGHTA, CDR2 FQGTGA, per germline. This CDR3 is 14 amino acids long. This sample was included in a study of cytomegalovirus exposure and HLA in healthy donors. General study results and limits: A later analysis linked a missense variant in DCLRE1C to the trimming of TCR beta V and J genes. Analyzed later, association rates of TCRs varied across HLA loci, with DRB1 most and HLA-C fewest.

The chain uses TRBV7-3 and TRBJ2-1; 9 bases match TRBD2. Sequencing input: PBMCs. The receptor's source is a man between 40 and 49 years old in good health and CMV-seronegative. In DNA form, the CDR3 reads TGTGCCAGCAGCTTAGGGACTAGCTACCATGAGCAGTTCTTC. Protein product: CASSLGTSYHEQFF.